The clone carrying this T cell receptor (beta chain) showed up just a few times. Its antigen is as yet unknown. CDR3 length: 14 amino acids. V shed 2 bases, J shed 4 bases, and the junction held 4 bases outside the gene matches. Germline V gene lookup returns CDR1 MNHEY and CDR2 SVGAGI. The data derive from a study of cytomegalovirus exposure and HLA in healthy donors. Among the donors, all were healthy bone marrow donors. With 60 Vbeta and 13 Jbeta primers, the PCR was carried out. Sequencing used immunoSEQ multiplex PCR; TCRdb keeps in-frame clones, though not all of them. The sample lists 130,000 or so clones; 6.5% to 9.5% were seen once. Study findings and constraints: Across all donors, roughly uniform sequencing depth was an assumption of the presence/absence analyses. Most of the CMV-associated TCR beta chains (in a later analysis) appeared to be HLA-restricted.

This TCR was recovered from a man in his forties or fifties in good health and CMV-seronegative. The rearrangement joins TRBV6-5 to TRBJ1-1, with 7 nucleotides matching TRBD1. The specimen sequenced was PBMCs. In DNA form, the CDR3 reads TGTGCCAGCAGTTACAGGGGGCTGGTCACTGAAGCTTTCTTT. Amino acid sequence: CASSYRGLVTEAFF.